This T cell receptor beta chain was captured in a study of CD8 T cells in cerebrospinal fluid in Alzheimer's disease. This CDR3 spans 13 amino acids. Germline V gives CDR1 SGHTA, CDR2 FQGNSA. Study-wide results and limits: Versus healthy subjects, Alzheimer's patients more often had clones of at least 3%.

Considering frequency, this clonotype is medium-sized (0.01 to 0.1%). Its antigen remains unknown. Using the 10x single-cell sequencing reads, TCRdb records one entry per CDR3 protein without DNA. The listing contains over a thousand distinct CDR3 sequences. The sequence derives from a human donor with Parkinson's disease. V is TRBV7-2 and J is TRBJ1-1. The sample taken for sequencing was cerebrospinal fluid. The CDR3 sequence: CASSLNRHTEAFF.